The 16 T cell receptor beta chains listed next were all sequenced from one sample in a study of cytomegalovirus exposure and HLA in healthy donors. Use of 60 Vbeta and 13 Jbeta primers characterized the PCR. TCRdb keeps only in-frame clones here, not all; method: immunoSEQ multiplex PCR. The profile shows about 200,000 clones, about 89% of them singletons. The sample taken for sequencing was PBMCs. Receptor source: a man aged 25 to 40 in good health and CMV-seronegative.

The V gene is TRBV2, the J gene TRBJ2-2; TRBD1 aligns across 8 bases. J gave up 1 base and V 4 bases, and 5 bases lay outside the gene matches. Germline assignment: CDR1 SNHLY and CDR2 FYNNEI. The CDR3 covers 16 residues. The CDR3 nucleotides are TGTGCCAGCAGTGTCGAGGGGACAGGGAACACCGGGGAGCTGTTTTTT. It is translated as CASSVEGTGNTGELFF.

The chain is built from TRBV29-1 and TRBJ1-5, with 8 bases that match TRBD1. This CDR3 contains 15 residues. Trimming at V came to 5 bases and at J to 4 bases, leaving 10 bases not matched to a gene. Germline lookup yields CDR1 SQVTM and CDR2 ANQGSEA. The CDR3 sequence is CSVLDGTGPNQPQHF. CDR3 sequence (DNA): TGCAGCGTTTTGGACGGGACAGGACCTAATCAGCCCCAGCATTTT.

The CDR3 DNA sequence: TGTGCCAGCAGTGAACTTGGGCCTGACACTGAAGCTTTCTTT. Its translation: CASSELGPDTEAFF. The chain combines TRBV6-1 with TRBJ1-1; D gene unclear. Germline V CDR1 and CDR2: MNHNS, SASEGT. The V end was cut by 2 bases, the J end by 3 bases, with 10 bases between. This CDR3 is built from 14 residues.

The chain combines TRBV28 with TRBJ2-7; D perhaps matches TRBD1 (6 bases). CDR1 and CDR2 (germline): MDHEN, SYDVKM. This CDR3 is 15 amino acids long. Deletions cut 6 bases from V and 3 bases from J, with 18 bases between. This chain's CDR3 is CASSMGQIANYEQYF. In DNA, the CDR3 is TGTGCCAGCAGCATGGGACAAATAGCGAACTACGAGCAGTACTTC. Full variable domain (outside the CDR3, taken from reference TRBV28 and TRBJ2-7): DVKVTQSSRYLVKRTGEKVFLECVQDMDHENMFWYRQDPGLGLRLIYFSYDVKMKEKGDIPEGYSVSREKKERFSLILESASTNQTSMYLCASSMGQIANYEQYFGPGTRLTVT.

The chain has TRBV2 and TRBJ2-7; TRBD2 matches at 8 bases. Germline values: CDR1 SNHLY, CDR2 FYNNEI. V gave up 5 bases and J gave up 7 bases; unmatched junction bases: 4. The CDR3 has 12 residues. This CDR3 is CASSLAGYEQYF. CDR3 sequence (DNA): TGTGCCAGCAGTCTAGCGGGCTATGAGCAGTACTTC.

This chain links TRBV28 with TRBJ2-3; 9 positions agree with TRBD2. This CDR3 spans 15 amino acids. CDR1 MDHEN and CDR2 SYDVKM come from the germline V gene. V lost 3 bases to trimming and J lost 3 bases; unmatched junction nucleotides: 4. CDR3 region: CASSLGLAGTDTQYF. Written as DNA, the CDR3 is TGTGCCAGCAGTTTGGGCCTAGCGGGGACAGATACGCAGTATTTT.

This chain joins TRBV10-3 and TRBJ1-1; no clear D gene. The CDR3 spans 14 residues. The germline V and J ends were trimmed by 2 bases and 1 base, with 8 bases remaining between them. The germline CDR1 and CDR2 sequences are ENHRY and SYGVKD. CDR3 in amino acids: CAISEQTPNTEAFF. The CDR3 coding sequence is TGTGCCATCAGTGAGCAGACACCGAACACTGAAGCTTTCTTT.

V is TRBV30 and J is TRBJ1-5; D unclear. Looked up from germline, CDR1 is GTSNPN and CDR2 is SVGIG (reference sequence). The V end lost 2 bases, the J end lost 8 bases, and 13 bases lay between the germline ends. The CDR3 runs to 13 residues. As DNA, the CDR3 is TGTGCCTGGAGTTTACGGGGAAGGGAGCCCCAGCATTTT. Translating it yields CAWSLRGREPQHF. Based on the CDR3 plus reference TRBV30 and TRBJ1-5, the full variable domain is SQTIHQWPATLVQPVGSPLSLECTVEGTSNPNLYWYRQAAGRGLQLLFYSVGIGQISSEVPQNLSASRPQDRQFILSSKKLLLSDSGFYLCAWSLRGREPQHFGDGTRLSIL.

The chain carries TRBV18 and TRBJ2-1, with 11 bases fitting TRBD2. The CDR3 runs to 15 residues. Germline V gene sequence: CDR1 KGHSH, CDR2 LQKENI. V shed 6 bases, J shed 6 bases, and the junction held 7 bases outside the gene matches. The CDR3, as DNA: TGTGCCAGCTCCCAGACTAGCGGGATCCTCAATGAGCAGTTCTTC. Translation gives CASSQTSGILNEQFF.

The chain employs TRBV19 and TRBJ1-3; D is unclear. Germline V lookup: CDR1 LNHDA, CDR2 SQIVND (reference sequence). V dropped 6 bases and J dropped 7 bases, with 13 bases sitting between them. The CDR3 has 13 residues. CDR3 sequence reads: CASSREVWNTIYF. The CDR3 DNA follows: TGTGCCAGTAGCCGCGAAGTCTGGAACACCATATATTTT.

The chain employs TRBV11-3 and TRBJ2-1; 10 nucleotides agree with TRBD2. The CDR3 covers 18 residues. CDR1 and CDR2 (germline): SGHNT, YENEEA. V trimming: 0 bases; J trimming: 0 bases; junction bases outside the gene matches: 5. Here the CDR3 reads CASSLEVGLADSYNEQFF. CDR3 DNA: TGTGCCAGCAGCTTAGAGGTAGGACTAGCGGACTCCTACAATGAGCAGTTCTTC.

This chain joins TRBV12-5 and TRBJ1-4; D gene unclear. The CDR3 is 15 residues long. Per germline, CDR1 LGHNT and CDR2 FRNRAP. V lost 11 bases and J 9 bases, leaving 25 bases between the germline ends. The DNA of the CDR3 is TGTGCTGCCCATTCTGCGCGGCAGTCTCTCAAAAAACTGTTTTTT. It yields the protein CAAHSARQSLKKLFF. The full variable domain, its missing parts supplied by reference TRBV12-5 and TRBJ1-4, is DARVTQTPRHKVTEMGQEVTMRCQPILGHNTVFWYRQTMMQGLELLAYFRNRAPLDDSGMPKDRFSAEMPDATLATLKIQPSEPRDSAVYFCAAHSARQSLKKLFFGSGTQLSVL.

The CDR3 nucleotides are TGTGCCAGCAGTCCCCTAGCGGGAGGCAACGAGCAGTACTTC. It yields the protein CASSPLAGGNEQYF. The chain joins TRBV6-1 to TRBJ2-7; 11 bases are a match to TRBD2. The ends lost 5 bases at V and 5 bases at J; junction bases unmatched: 5. The CDR3 sequence is 14 residues long. Germline CDR1 and CDR2: MNHNS and SASEGT.

The chain joins TRBV11-3 to TRBJ2-3; a weak D match, TRBD1 (5 bases). Germline V gene lookup returns CDR1 SGHNT and CDR2 YENEEA. The CDR3 contains 11 residues. Trimming took off 5 bases at V and 5 bases at J, with 5 bases between the two ends. CDR3 coding DNA: TGTGCCAGCAGCAGGGGAGATACGCAGTATTTT. It is translated as CASSRGDTQYF.

CDR3 sequence (DNA): TGTGCCAGCAGTTCCAACCCAGGGACAGGCTGGAACACTGAAGCTTTCTTT. Protein product: CASSSNPGTGWNTEAFF. The chain combines TRBV28 with TRBJ1-1; TRBD1 matches 8 bases. From germline, CDR1 is MDHEN and CDR2 SYDVKM. This CDR3 region has 17 residues. J lost 1 base, V lost 4 bases, and 11 bases had no gene match. Full variable domain (rest looked up from reference TRBV28 and TRBJ1-1): DVKVTQSSRYLVKRTGEKVFLECVQDMDHENMFWYRQDPGLGLRLIYFSYDVKMKEKGDIPEGYSVSREKKERFSLILESASTNQTSMYLCASSSNPGTGWNTEAFFGQGTRLTVV.

This sequence joins TRBV19 and TRBJ1-5; 7 positions agree with TRBD1. The CDR3 is made up of 14 amino acids. V lost 7 bases and J lost 6; bases outside the gene matches: 9. From germline, CDR1 is LNHDA and CDR2 SQIVND (reference sequence). This chain's CDR3 is CASTLRQGGQPQHF. The CDR3 DNA follows: TGTGCCAGTACTCTCCGACAGGGAGGTCAGCCCCAGCATTTT. Using reference TRBV19 and TRBJ1-5 for the parts outside the CDR3, the full variable domain is DGGITQSPKYLFRKEGQNVTLSCEQNLNHDAMYWYRQDPGQGLRLIYYSQIVNDFQKGDIAEGYSVSREKKESFPLTVTSAQKNPTAFYLCASTLRQGGQPQHFGDGTRLSIL.